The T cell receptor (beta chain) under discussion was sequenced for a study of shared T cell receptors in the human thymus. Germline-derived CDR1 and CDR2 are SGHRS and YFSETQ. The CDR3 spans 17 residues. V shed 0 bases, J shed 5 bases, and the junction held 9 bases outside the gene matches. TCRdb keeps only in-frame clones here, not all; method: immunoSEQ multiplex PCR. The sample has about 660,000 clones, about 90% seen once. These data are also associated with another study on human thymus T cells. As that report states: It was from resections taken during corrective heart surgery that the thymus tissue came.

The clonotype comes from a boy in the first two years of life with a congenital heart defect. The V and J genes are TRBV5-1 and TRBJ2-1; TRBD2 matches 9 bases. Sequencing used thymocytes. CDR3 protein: CASSLVLREGTHNEQFF. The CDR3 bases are TGCGCCAGCAGCTTGGTTTTGCGGGAGGGCACCCACAATGAGCAGTTCTTC.